What follows is one T cell receptor beta chain and its context. This entry comes from a study of blood T cell repertoires in COVID-19. The repertoire was sequenced with immunoSEQ multiplex PCR; TCRdb's copy has only in-frame clones and lacks some. The sample lists around 200,000 clones, about 86% seen once, with less than 3.5% in the top ten. The trim removed 5 bases at V and 8 bases at J, leaving 6 bases unmatched. The CDR3 runs 12 residues. Germline CDR1 is SQVTM and CDR2 is ANQGSEA. The chain links TRBV29-1 to TRBJ2-3, with TRBD2 matching 8 bases. Sequencing was carried out using peripheral blood. The source of this sequence is a man aged 45-65 years with active or convalescent COVID-19. CDR3 sequence reads: CSVLREAVTQYF. In DNA form, the CDR3 reads TGCAGCGTTTTGCGGGAGGCCGTTACGCAGTATTTT.